A single sample gave rise to the 18 T cell receptor beta chains below, sequenced in a study of Ad26.COV2.S vaccination and SARS-CoV-2 variants. Assay: immunoSEQ multiplex PCR; the TCRdb copy retains only in-frame clones and omits some. The data hold about 350,000 clones, with about 86% observed a single time. Treatment given: roughly 18 received Ad26.COV2.S at low or high dose, single or two shots; 5 received placebo; per-sample allocation not given. Each sample was drawn 63 days after the first injection (of vaccine or placebo). The sample here was peripheral blood, taken in a trial of Ad26.COV2.S vaccine versus placebo. The receptors were gathered from a person between 18 and 59 years old who received the Ad26.COV2.S COVID-19 vaccine or a placebo.

The chain employs TRBV9 and TRBJ2-2; 13 bases fit TRBD2. V lost 4 bases and J lost 6; bases outside the gene matches: 9. This CDR3 has 17 residues. CDR1 SGDLS and CDR2 YYNGEE come from the germline V gene. The CDR3 DNA reads TGTGCCAGCAGCCCTAGGACTAGCGGGAGTGTCGCCGGGGAGCTGTTTTTT. This sequence encodes CASSPRTSGSVAGELFF.

The table lists this clone with a count of one. V and J are TRBV7-3 and TRBJ2-1, with D possibly called TRBD1 or TRBD2 (5 bases each). V dropped 5 bases and J dropped 6 bases, with 17 bases sitting between them. Germline values: CDR1 SGHTA, CDR2 FQGTGA. The CDR3 covers 15 residues. CDR3 nucleotide sequence: TGTGCCAGCAGCGCATTCGGGGACGTAGCCAATGAGCAGTTCTTC. Amino acid sequence: CASSAFGDVANEQFF.

V usage is TRBV27 and J usage is TRBJ2-2; maybe TRBD1 (5 bases). This CDR3 has 15 amino acids. Germline CDR1 MNHEY, CDR2 SMNVEV (reference sequence). The ends were cut back, 4 bases at V and 5 bases at J, with 14 bases in the middle. The CDR3 DNA follows: TGTGCCAGCAGTTACTCTACAGGATATACCGGGGAGCTGTTTTTT. Protein sequence: CASSYSTGYTGELFF.

On this clone itself: Distinct nucleotide sequences in the sample also encode this CDR3. This CDR3 is CASSPSGAYNEQFF. CDR3 DNA sequence: TGTGCCAGTAGCCCGAGCGGGGCTTACAATGAGCAGTTCTTC. The rearrangement joins TRBV19 to TRBJ2-1; 7 nucleotides align to TRBD2. The CDR3 consists of 14 residues. The V gene's germline CDR1 is LNHDA and CDR2 SQIVND (reference sequence). V was pared by 6 bases and J by 4 bases, with 6 bases of the junction left unmatched.

The J gene is TRBJ2-1, the V gene TRBV7-2, with D possibly called TRBD1 or TRBD2 (6 bases each). Germline V gene sequence: CDR1 SGHTA, CDR2 FQGNSA. The CDR3 length is 13 residues. Trimming stripped 3 bases from V and 9 bases from J, with 12 bases between. CDR3: CASSLEGGGEQFF. The CDR3, as DNA: TGTGCCAGCAGCTTGGAGGGGGGTGGTGAGCAGTTCTTC.

This clone was seen a single time. The rearrangement uses TRBV11-2 and TRBJ1-2, with 7 bases matching TRBD1. Germline CDR1 and CDR2: SGHAT and FQNNGV. The CDR3 sequence is 13 residues long. V lost 5 bases, J lost 6 bases, and 6 bases stayed unmatched. The DNA of the CDR3 is TGTGCCAGCAGCACCCCGACAGGGAATGGCTACACCTTC. Protein: CASSTPTGNGYTF. Full variable domain (remainder filled in from reference TRBV11-2 and TRBJ1-2): EAGVAQSPRYKIIEKRQSVAFWCNPISGHATLYWYQQILGQGPKLLIQFQNNGVVDDSQLPKDRFSAERLKGVDSTLKIQPAKLEDSAVYLCASSTPTGNGYTFGSGTRLTVV.

This sequence joins TRBV28 and TRBJ2-1, with 8 bases matching TRBD2. Unmatched junction bases numbered 6, after V lost 4 bases and J lost 1 base. The CDR3 spans 16 residues. Germline-derived CDR1 and CDR2 are MDHEN and SYDVKM. Here the CDR3 reads CASSSASGGSYNEQFF. The CDR3 nucleotides read TGTGCCAGCAGTTCCGCGAGCGGGGGTTCCTACAATGAGCAGTTCTTC.

The V and J genes are TRBV4-3 and TRBJ1-5, with TRBD1 identical over 9 bases. Trimming removed 3 bases from V and 3 bases from J; junction bases left unmatched: 3. This CDR3 region has 15 residues. Germline V gives CDR1 LGHNA, CDR2 YSLEER. The CDR3 here is CASSHWTGDNQPQHF. CDR3 nucleotide sequence: TGCGCCAGCAGCCATTGGACAGGGGACAATCAGCCCCAGCATTTT.

DNA of the CDR3: TGTGCCAGCTCCCCGCGGGAGGAAGATACGCAGTATTTT. It is translated as CASSPREEDTQYF. The chain employs TRBV18 and TRBJ2-3; the match to TRBD2 covers 8 bases. CDR3 length: 13 residues. Germline CDR1 reads KGHSH; CDR2 reads LQKENI. V lost 6 bases to trimming and J lost 5 bases; unmatched junction nucleotides: 4.

V and J are TRBV5-6 and TRBJ1-5; maybe TRBD1 (6 bases). CDR1 is SGHDT and CDR2 is YYEEEE in the germline V gene. The CDR3 has 14 amino acids. The V and J ends lost 1 base and 8 bases respectively, with 13 bases between them. The CDR3 here is CASSLSGVFEPQHF. The CDR3 nucleotides read TGTGCCAGCAGCTTGTCAGGGGTCTTTGAGCCCCAGCATTTT. Combining the CDR3 with reference TRBV5-6 and TRBJ1-5 gives the whole variable domain DAGVTQSPTHLIKTRGQQVTLRCSPKSGHDTVSWYQQALGQGPQFIFQYYEEEERQRGNFPDRFSGHQFPNYSSELNVNALLLGDSALYLCASSLSGVFEPQHFGDGTRLSIL.

This clone appeared a single time. This rearrangement joins TRBV28 to TRBJ2-7; maybe TRBD1 (6 bases). V lost 6 bases and J lost 5, with 17 bases in between. Germline V gene sequence: CDR1 MDHEN, CDR2 SYDVKM. This CDR3 is 14 amino acids long. The CDR3 loop is CASRDPQGWDEQYF. The CDR3 nucleotides are TGTGCCAGCAGGGACCCACAGGGATGGGACGAGCAGTACTTC.

This clone was seen only once. The CDR3 is CASTGTWATEAFF. CDR3 DNA: TGCGCCAGTACCGGGACTTGGGCCACTGAAGCTTTCTTT. The chain recombines TRBV5-1 with TRBJ1-1; D may be TRBD1 (5 bases). The CDR3 totals 13 residues. V lost 8 bases to trimming and J lost 4 bases, with 15 bases between them. The germline V gene encodes CDR1 SGHRS and CDR2 YFSETQ.

V and J are TRBV19 and TRBJ2-7, with TRBD2 matching 8 bases. V lost 0 bases and J lost 5; bases outside the gene matches: 3. The CDR3 length is 14 residues. Per germline, CDR1 LNHDA and CDR2 SQIVND (reference sequence). The CDR3 reads CASSIDGGGNEQYF. The CDR3 DNA is TGTGCCAGTAGTATAGATGGCGGGGGGAACGAGCAGTACTTC.

This chain connects TRBV7-8 to TRBJ2-1; TRBD2 matches 11 bases. Germline V gene lookup returns CDR1 SGHVS and CDR2 FQNEAQ. J gave up 4 bases and V 1 base, and 3 bases lay outside the gene matches. CDR3 length: 16 residues. The CDR3 nucleotides read TGTGCCAGCAGCTTAGGGGGGACTAGCGGTTACAATGAGCAGTTCTTC. Protein sequence: CASSLGGTSGYNEQFF.

The gene calls are TRBV7-9 and TRBJ2-7; tentative D call: TRBD1 (6 bases). Per germline, CDR1 SEHNR and CDR2 FQNEAQ (reference sequence). Trimming removed 6 bases from V and 7 bases from J, with 16 bases in between. This CDR3 has 13 residues. The CDR3: CASRDSQGQEQYF. The CDR3, as DNA: TGTGCCAGCAGGGACTCCCAAGGACAGGAGCAGTACTTC.

The gene calls are TRBV4-1 and TRBJ2-5; 13 bases are a match to TRBD2. Trimming took 3 bases from V and 4 from J; bases not matched to a gene: 8. Germline V CDR1 and CDR2: MGHRA, YSYEKL. This CDR3 region has 17 residues. The CDR3 DNA sequence: TGCGCCAGCAGCCACCGACTAGCGGGAGGCCTTCCAGAGACCCAGTACTTC. Its translation is CASSHRLAGGLPETQYF.

The rearrangement joins TRBV27 to TRBJ1-2, with TRBD1 matching 8 bases. CDR3 size: 14 residues. V was clipped by 3 bases and J by 6 bases; unmatched bases: 6. Germline CDR1 is MNHEY and CDR2 is SMNVEV (reference sequence). CDR3 in amino acids: CASSFVRGHHGYTF. The DNA for the CDR3 is TGTGCCAGCAGTTTTGTCAGGGGGCACCATGGCTACACCTTC.

The chain is built from TRBV3-1 (or the pseudogene TRBV3-2) and TRBJ1-1; the D is unclear. Per germline, CDR1 LGHDT and CDR2 YNNKEL (reference sequence). CDR3 length: 15 amino acids. V lost 2 bases to trimming and J lost 1 base, with 11 bases between them. This CDR3 reads CASSQTTDSNTEAFF. The DNA of the CDR3 is TGTGCCAGCAGCCAAACAACGGACTCGAACACTGAAGCTTTCTTT.